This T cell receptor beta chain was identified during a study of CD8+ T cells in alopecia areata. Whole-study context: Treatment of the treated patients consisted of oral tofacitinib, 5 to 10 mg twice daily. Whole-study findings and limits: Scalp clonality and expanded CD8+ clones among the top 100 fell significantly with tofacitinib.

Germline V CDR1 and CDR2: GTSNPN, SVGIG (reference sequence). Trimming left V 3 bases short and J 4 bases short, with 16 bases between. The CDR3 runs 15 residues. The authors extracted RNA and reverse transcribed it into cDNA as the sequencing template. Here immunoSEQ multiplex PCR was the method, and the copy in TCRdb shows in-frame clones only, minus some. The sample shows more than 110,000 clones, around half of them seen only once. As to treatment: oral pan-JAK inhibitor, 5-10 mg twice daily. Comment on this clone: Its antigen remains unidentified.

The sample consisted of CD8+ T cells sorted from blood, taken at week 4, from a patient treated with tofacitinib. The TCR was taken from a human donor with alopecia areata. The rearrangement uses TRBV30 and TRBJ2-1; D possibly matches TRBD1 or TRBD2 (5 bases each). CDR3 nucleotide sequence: TGTGCCTGGAGCTTAGCGAAGGGGTTGTACAATGAGCAGTTCTTC. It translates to CAWSLAKGLYNEQFF. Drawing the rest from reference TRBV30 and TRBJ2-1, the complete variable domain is SQTIHQWPATLVQPVGSPLSLECTVEGTSNPNLYWYRQAAGRGLQLLFYSVGIGQISSEVPQNLSASRPQDRQFILSSKKLLLSDSGFYLCAWSLAKGLYNEQFFGPGTRLTVL.